What follows is one T cell receptor beta chain and its context. This clone may be a read error of a much larger clone one base away. TCR beta CDR3 regions were amplified from RNA transcripts. TCR CDR3 regions were first amplified by RT-PCR with HTBI primers. A single record per CDR3 protein comes from TCRdb applying MiXCR to the multiplex PCR reads. The sample yields around 250,000 distinct CDR3 sequences, more than 14% seen once. The sample is drawn from a study of T cells in Graves' hyperthyroidism and ophthalmopathy. The CDR3 sequence is 12 residues long. Germline V gene sequence: CDR1 MNHNS, CDR2 SASEGT. The V gene lost 5 bases and the J gene lost 10 bases, with 11 bases spanning the gap. Aged 18 to 65, the patients had hyperthyroidism that was newly diagnosed and had lasted under 2 months. 10 ml of fresh peripheral blood supplied the PBMCs.

The sequence was obtained from a woman between 40 and 55 years old with Graves' hyperthyroidism that later progressed to Graves' ophthalmopathy. V gene TRBV6-1 combines with J gene TRBJ2-2; D uncertain. Sequencing was performed on blood. DNA of the CDR3: TGTGCCAGCAGTCCCGAGGTCGAGGAGCTGTTTTTT. Translating gives CASSPEVEELFF.